This T cell receptor beta chain is drawn from a study of T cell repertoires in cytomegalovirus infection. Whole-study context: CMV infection plus the matching HLA type was flagged by public TCR beta signatures.

V trimming: 1 base; J trimming: 3 bases; junction bases outside the gene matches: 1. In germline, CDR1 is SNHLY, CDR2 FYNNEI. This CDR3 is 15 amino acids long. TCRdb re-called the reads through MiXCR, storing one row per CDR3 protein. The sample includes some 940,000 distinct CDR3 sequences, roughly 31% of them seen just once. As concerns this clonotype: The antigen is not known.

The sequence was obtained from a human donor in good health (CMV status not recorded). Some clones in this sample may be carry-over from other donors' samples. The chain employs TRBV2 and TRBJ1-5, with TRBD1 matching over 9 bases. The sequencing used cultured CD8+ T cells from PBMCs, collected from culture after CMV antigen stimulation. The CDR3 nucleotides are TGTGCCAGCAGTGAAGGGGACAGGGTCAATCAGCCCCAGCATTTT. It encodes CASSEGDRVNQPQHF.